The 6 T cell receptor beta chains listed next were all sequenced from one sample in a study of blood T cell repertoires in COVID-19. Measured with immunoSEQ multiplex PCR; TCRdb has only the in-frame clones, and not every one. Seen here are some 110,000 clones, roughly 80% observed once, and the top ten hold 15%. The specimen was peripheral blood. These receptors were obtained from an elderly woman with acute or convalescent COVID-19.

This sequence joins TRBV12-3 or TRBV12-4 and TRBJ2-7, with unresolved D. Between the trimmed V and J ends, which lost 3 bases and 6 bases, there was a span of 12 bases. This CDR3 is 13 amino acids long. In DNA, the CDR3 is TGTGCCAGCAGTTTTGGCAGTTCAAGCGAGCAGTACGTC. Translating it yields CASSFGSSSEQYV.

The rearrangement uses TRBV5-1 and TRBJ2-3, with TRBD1 matching over 7 bases. J gave up 4 bases and V 4 bases, and 3 bases lay outside the gene matches. The V gene's germline CDR1 is SGHRS and CDR2 YFSETQ. The CDR3 sequence is 13 residues long. The CDR3 nucleotides are TGCGCCAGCAGCACAGGGGTGGCAGATACGCAGTATTTT. As protein: CASSTGVADTQYF.

The rearrangement uses TRBV6-6 and TRBJ2-7, with 10 bases lining up with TRBD2. The CDR3 loop spans 15 amino acids. The trim removed 5 bases at V and 3 bases at J, leaving 7 bases unmatched. The germline gives CDR1 MNHNY, CDR2 SVGAGI (reference sequence). The CDR3 loop reads CASSKWTSGSYEQYV. The CDR3 nucleotides are TGTGCCAGCAGTAAATGGACTAGCGGAAGCTACGAGCAGTACGTC.

The V call is TRBV10-1, the J call TRBJ1-2; 7 bases agree with TRBD1. Germline CDR1 WNHNN, CDR2 SYGVQD (reference sequence). The CDR3 length is 13 residues. Trimming took 4 bases from V and 5 from J; bases not matched to a gene: 4. Here the CDR3 DNA reads TGCGCCAGCAGTGGCGGGACAGCTTATGGCTACACCTTC. Amino acid sequence: CASSGGTAYGYTF.

This chain joins TRBV6-6 and TRBJ2-7; D gene ambiguous. Trimming left V 5 bases short and J 0 bases short, with 5 bases between. CDR3 length: 12 amino acids. Germline V gives CDR1 MNHNY, CDR2 SVGAGI (reference sequence). CDR3 bases: TGTGCCAGCAGTATGAGCTCCTACGAGCAGTACTTC. This codes for CASSMSSYEQYF.

The rearrangement links TRBV9 to TRBJ1-3, with 7 bases that match TRBD1. Germline values: CDR1 SGDLS, CDR2 YYNGEE. This CDR3 has 14 residues. V shed 3 bases and J 7 bases; nucleotides not matched to a gene: 7. This CDR3 reads CASSDSRGVNTIYF. CDR3 in DNA: TGTGCCAGCAGCGACTCCAGGGGGGTGAACACCATATATTTT.